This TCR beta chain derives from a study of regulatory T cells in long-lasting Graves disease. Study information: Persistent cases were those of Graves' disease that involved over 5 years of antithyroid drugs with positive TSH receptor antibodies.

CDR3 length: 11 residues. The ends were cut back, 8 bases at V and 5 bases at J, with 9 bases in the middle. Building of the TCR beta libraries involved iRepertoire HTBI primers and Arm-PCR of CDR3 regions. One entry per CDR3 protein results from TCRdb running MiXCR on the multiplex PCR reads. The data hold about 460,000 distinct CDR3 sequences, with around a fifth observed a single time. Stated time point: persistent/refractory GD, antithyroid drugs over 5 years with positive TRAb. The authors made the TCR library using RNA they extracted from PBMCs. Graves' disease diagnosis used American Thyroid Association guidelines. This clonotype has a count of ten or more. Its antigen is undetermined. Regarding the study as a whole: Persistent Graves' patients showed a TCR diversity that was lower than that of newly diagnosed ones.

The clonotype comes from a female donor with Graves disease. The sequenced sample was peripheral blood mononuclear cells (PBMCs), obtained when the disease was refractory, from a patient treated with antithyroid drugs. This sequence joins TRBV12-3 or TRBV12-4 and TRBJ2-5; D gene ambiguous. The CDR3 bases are TGTGCCAGCGGCTTGGACGAGACCCAGTACTTC. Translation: CASGLDETQYF.